This T cell receptor beta chain was found in a study of blood T cell repertoires in COVID-19. Study details: Samples came from the United States, Italy and Spain, spanning acute and convalescent COVID-19. In each case, the material was cDNA or gDNA derived from T cells, B-cell-depleted T cells, or PBMCs.

The length of the CDR3 is 14 residues. CDR1 is LNHDA, CDR2 SQIVND, per germline (reference sequence). V trimming: 7 bases; J trimming: 5 bases; junction bases outside the gene matches: 9. Authors' methods: Amplification of reference gene primers provided the estimated nucleated cell counts. Using immunoSEQ multiplex PCR, the repertoire was profiled, and TCRdb retains in-frame clones only, with some absent. V, J and clone size are those of that table, while D and trimming were read from the DNA. In the table there are more than 95,000 clones, around 83% of which are singletons. This receptor was identified in a woman older than 75 with acute or convalescent COVID-19. The sequencing input was peripheral blood. The chain is built from TRBV19 and TRBJ2-3; TRBD2 matches 7 bases. Here the CDR3 reads CASTRGGSGDTQYF. Here the CDR3 DNA reads TGTGCCAGTACCCGAGGCGGGAGTGGAGATACGCAGTATTTT.